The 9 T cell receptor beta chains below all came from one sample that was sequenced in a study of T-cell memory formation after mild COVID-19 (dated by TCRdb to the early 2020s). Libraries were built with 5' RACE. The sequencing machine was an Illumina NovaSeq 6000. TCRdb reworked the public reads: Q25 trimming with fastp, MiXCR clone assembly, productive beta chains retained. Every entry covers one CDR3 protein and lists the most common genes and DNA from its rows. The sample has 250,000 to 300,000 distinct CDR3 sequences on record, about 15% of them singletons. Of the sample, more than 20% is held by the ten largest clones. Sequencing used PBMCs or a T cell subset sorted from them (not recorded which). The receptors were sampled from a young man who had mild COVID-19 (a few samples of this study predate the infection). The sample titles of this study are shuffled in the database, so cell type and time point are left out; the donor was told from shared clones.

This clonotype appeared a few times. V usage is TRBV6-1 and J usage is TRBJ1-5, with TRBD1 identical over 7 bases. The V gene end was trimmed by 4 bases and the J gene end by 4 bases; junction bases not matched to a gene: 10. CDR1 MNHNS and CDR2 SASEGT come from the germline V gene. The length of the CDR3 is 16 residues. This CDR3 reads CASSGSRGAHNQPQHF. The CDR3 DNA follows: TGTGCCAGCAGTGGGAGCAGGGGGGCCCATAATCAGCCCCAGCATTTT.

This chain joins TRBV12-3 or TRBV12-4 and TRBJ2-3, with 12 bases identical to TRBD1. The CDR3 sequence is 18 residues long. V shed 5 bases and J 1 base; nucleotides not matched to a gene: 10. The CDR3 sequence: CASSPPGQGADGTDTQYF. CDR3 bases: TGTGCCAGCAGTCCTCCGGGACAGGGGGCGGACGGCACAGATACGCAGTATTTT.

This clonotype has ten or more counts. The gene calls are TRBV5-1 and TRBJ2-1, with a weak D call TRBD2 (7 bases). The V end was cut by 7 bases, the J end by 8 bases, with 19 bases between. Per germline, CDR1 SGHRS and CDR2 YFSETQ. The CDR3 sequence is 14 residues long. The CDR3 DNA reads TGCGCCAGCGGAACGGGGGGCGTAATCCATGAGCAGTTCTTC. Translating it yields CASGTGGVIHEQFF. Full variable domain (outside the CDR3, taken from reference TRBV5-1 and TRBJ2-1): KAGVTQTPRYLIKTRGQQVTLSCSPISGHRSVSWYQQTPGQGLQFLFEYFSETQRNKGNFPGRFSGRQFSNSRSEMNVSTLELGDSALYLCASGTGGVIHEQFFGPGTRLTVL.

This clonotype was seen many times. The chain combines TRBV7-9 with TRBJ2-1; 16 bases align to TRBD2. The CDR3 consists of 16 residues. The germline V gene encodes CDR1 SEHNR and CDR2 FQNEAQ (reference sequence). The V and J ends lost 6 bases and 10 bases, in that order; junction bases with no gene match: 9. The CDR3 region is CASRTGLAGGRGEQFF. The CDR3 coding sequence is TGTGCCAGCAGAACGGGACTAGCGGGGGGGCGCGGGGAGCAGTTCTTC.

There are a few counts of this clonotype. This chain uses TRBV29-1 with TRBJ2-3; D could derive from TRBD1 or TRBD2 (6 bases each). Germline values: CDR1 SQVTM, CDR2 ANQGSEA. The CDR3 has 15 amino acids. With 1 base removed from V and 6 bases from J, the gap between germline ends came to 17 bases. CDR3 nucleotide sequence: TGCAGCGTTGAAGTAGGGGGGCAGGAGGCCGATACGCAGTATTTT. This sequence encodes CSVEVGGQEADTQYF.

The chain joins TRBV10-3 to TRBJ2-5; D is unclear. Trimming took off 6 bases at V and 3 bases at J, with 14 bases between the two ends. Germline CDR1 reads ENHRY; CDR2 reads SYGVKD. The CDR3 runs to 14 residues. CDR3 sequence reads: CAISPLSTEETQYF. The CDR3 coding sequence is TGTGCCATCAGCCCCCTGAGCACAGAAGAGACCCAGTACTTC.

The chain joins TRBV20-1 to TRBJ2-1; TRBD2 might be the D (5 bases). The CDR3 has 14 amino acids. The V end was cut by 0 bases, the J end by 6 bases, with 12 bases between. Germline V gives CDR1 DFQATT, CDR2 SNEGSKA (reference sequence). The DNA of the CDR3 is TGCAGTGCTAGAGATCCCGAGGCGGGCAATGAGCAGTTCTTC. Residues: CSARDPEAGNEQFF.

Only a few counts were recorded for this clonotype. This chain's CDR3 is CASSLHNSPLHF. The CDR3 nucleotides read TGTGCCAGCAGCCTTCATAATTCACCCCTCCACTTT. The rearrangement links TRBV3-1 to TRBJ1-6; D gene ambiguous. V lost 4 bases and J lost 5, with 3 bases in between. Germline lookup yields CDR1 LGHDT and CDR2 YNNKEL (reference sequence). This CDR3 contains 12 residues.

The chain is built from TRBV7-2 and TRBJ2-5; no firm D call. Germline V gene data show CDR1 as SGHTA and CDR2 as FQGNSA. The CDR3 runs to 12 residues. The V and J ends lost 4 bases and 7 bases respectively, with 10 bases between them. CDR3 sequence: CASSSPGVTQYF. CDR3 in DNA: TGTGCCAGCAGCTCCCCTGGGGTGACCCAGTACTTC.